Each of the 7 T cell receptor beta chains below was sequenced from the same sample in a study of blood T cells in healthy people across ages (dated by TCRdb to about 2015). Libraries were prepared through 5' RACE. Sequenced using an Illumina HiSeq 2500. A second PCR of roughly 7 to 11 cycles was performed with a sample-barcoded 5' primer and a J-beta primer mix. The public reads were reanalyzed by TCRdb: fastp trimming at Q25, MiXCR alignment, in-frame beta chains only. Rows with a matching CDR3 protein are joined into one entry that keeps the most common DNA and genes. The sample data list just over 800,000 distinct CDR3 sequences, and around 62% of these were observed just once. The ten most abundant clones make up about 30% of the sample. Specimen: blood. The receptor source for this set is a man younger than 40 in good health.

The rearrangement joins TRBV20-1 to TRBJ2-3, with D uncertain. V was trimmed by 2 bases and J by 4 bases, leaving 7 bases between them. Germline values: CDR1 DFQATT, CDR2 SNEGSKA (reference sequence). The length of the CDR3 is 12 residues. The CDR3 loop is CSARRGSDTQYF. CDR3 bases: TGCAGTGCTAGACGCGGCTCAGATACGCAGTATTTT.

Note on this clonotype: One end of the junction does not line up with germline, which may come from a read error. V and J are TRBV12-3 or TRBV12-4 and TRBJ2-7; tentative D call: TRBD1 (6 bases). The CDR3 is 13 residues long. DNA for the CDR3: TGTACCAGCAGGCAGACAGGACCCTACGAGCAGTACTTC. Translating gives CTSRQTGPYEQYF.

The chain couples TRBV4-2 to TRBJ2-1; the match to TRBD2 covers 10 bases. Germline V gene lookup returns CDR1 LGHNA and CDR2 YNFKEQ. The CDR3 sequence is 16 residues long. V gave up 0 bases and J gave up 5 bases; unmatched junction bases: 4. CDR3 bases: TGTGCCAGCAGCCAAGATAGTAGCGGGGGGAACAATGAGCAGTTCTTC. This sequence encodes CASSQDSSGGNNEQFF.

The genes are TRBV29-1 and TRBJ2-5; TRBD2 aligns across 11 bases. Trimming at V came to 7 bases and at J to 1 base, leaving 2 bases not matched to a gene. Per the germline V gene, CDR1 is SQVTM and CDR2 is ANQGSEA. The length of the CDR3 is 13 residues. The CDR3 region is CSALAGAQETQYF. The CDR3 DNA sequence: TGCAGCGCACTAGCGGGGGCCCAAGAGACCCAGTACTTC.

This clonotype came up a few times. The CDR3 sequence: CASSVGVGNSYEQYF. CDR3 in DNA: TGTGCCAGCAGCGTAGGGGTAGGGAACTCCTACGAGCAGTACTTC. The chain combines TRBV9 with TRBJ2-7; D is unresolved. With 0 bases removed from V and 0 bases from J, the gap between germline ends came to 10 bases. CDR1 is SGDLS, CDR2 YYNGEE, per germline. CDR3 size: 15 residues.

The CDR3 nucleotides read TGTGCCAACAAGGACAGCGCGAACACCGGGGAGCTGTTTTTT. Its translation is CANKDSANTGELFF. This chain uses TRBV10-3 with TRBJ2-2; perhaps TRBD1 as D (6 bases). CDR1 ENHRY and CDR2 SYGVKD come from the germline V gene. The CDR3 contains 14 residues. Trimming left V 10 bases short and J 0 bases short, with 12 bases between.

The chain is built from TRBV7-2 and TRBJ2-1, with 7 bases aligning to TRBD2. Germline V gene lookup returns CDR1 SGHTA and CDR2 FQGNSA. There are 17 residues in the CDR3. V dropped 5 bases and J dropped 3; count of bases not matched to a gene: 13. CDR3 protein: CASSPRDSGTYYNEQFF. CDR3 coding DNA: TGTGCCAGCAGCCCCCGAGACAGCGGGACCTACTACAATGAGCAGTTCTTC.